This TCR beta chain emerged from a study of shared clonotypes between healthy human individuals. About this clone itself: The antigen remains unidentified.

The assay used deep level. Some clones are missing from TCRdb's copy, which holds only in-frame ones; the method was immunoSEQ multiplex PCR. The repertoire consists of roughly 1,600,000 clones, with 98% occurring once and the leading ten covering about 0.35%. Points from the study as a whole: In the sorted subsets, rarefaction showed sequencing was incomplete despite large depth. Around 5% was the fraction of naive CD4 clonotypes found shared across a few donors.

Germline lookup yields CDR1 SGHDN and CDR2 FVKESK. Unmatched junction bases numbered 8, after V lost 0 bases and J lost 4 bases. The CDR3 has 17 amino acids. The sequenced material came from naive CD4+ T cells sorted from blood. Described subset: CD45RA+ positively selected. This receptor was identified in a man aged 30-40 years in good health. V and J are TRBV14 and TRBJ2-1, with 8 bases that match TRBD2. The CDR3: CASSQDYGRARYNEQFF. The DNA of the CDR3 is TGTGCCAGCAGCCAAGATTACGGGAGGGCCCGATACAATGAGCAGTTCTTC.